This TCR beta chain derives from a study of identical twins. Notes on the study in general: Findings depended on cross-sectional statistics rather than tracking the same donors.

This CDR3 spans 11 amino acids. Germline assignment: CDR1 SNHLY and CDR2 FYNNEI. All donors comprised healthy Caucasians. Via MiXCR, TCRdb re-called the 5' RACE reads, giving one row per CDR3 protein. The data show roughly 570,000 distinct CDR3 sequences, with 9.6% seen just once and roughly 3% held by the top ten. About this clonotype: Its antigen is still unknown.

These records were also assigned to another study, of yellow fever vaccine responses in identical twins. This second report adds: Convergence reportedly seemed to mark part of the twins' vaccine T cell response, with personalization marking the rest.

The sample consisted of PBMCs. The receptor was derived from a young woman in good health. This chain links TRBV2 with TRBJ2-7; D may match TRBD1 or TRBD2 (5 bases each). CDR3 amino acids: CARGDGYEQYF. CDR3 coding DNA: TGTGCGAGGGGCGACGGCTACGAGCAGTACTTC.